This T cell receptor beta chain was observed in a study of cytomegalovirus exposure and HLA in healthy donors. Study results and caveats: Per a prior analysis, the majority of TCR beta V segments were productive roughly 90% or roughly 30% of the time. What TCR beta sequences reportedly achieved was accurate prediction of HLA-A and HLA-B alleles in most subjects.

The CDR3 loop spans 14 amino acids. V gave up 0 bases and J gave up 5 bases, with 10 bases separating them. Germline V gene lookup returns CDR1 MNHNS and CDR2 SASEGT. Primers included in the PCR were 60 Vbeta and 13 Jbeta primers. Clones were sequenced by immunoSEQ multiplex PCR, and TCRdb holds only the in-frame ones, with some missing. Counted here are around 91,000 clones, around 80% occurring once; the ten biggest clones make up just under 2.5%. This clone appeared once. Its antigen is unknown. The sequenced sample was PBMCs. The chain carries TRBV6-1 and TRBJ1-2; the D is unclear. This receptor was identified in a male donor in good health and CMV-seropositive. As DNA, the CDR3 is TGTGCCAGCAGTGAAGCCCCGAGAATTTATGGCTACACCTTC. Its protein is CASSEAPRIYGYTF.